This T cell receptor (beta chain) stems from a study of shared clonotypes between healthy human individuals. The study's findings and limits: Only blood was sampled, and tissue TCR repertoires likely differ from blood ones.

V shed 3 bases and J 5 bases; nucleotides not matched to a gene: 11. This CDR3 spans 16 amino acids. Germline CDR1 reads SGHNT; CDR2 reads YYREEE (reference sequence). About this clone itself: Its antigen is still unknown.

Some clones are missing from TCRdb's copy, which holds only in-frame ones; the method was immunoSEQ multiplex PCR. Among 600,000 to 750,000 clones listed, about two thirds were seen once. The sequenced sample consisted of memory CD4+ T cells sorted from blood. Subset meaning: CD45RA-negative fraction. The chain uses TRBV5-4 and TRBJ2-5; 9 nucleotides agree with TRBD2. The TCR was taken from a woman in her 30s in good health. CDR3 amino acids: CASSSPGSGRRETQYF. The CDR3 nucleotides are TGTGCCAGCAGCTCCCCGGGTAGCGGGAGACGGGAGACCCAGTACTTC. The full variable domain, with the rest looked up from reference TRBV5-4 and TRBJ2-5, is ETGVTQSPTHLIKTRGQQVTLRCSSQSGHNTVSWYQQALGQGPQFIFQYYREEENGRGNFPPRFSGLQFPNYSSELNVNALELDDSALYLCASSSPGSGRRETQYFGPGTRLLVL.